The rows below give T cell receptor beta chains drawn from one sample of a study of technical replicates of blood from a few donors. Sequenced by immunoSEQ multiplex PCR; TCRdb stores in-frame clones only, minus some. The table shows around 29,000 clones, with over 85% occurring only once. Sequenced input: PBMCs. The origin of the receptors is a human donor in good health. Some clones in this sample may be carry-over from other donors' samples. The CDR3 runs from the conserved cysteine through the conserved F or W. D genes are given only for firm matches. Clone size is not always given. Where it is, it says once, few, many or a class for expanded clones.

d_gene,v_gene,abundance,j_gene,CDR3nt,CDR3aa
TRBD1,TRBV29-1,-,TRBJ1-2,TGCAGCGTTGTTGGGACAGGGGTTTATGGCTACACCTTC,CSVVGTGVYGYTF
TRBD2,TRBV2,few,TRBJ2-1,TGTGCCAGCAGCGGGAGGGAATTCCCCAATGAGCAGTTCTTC,CASSGREFPNEQFF
TRBD1,TRBV4-3,-,TRBJ2-1,TGCGCCAGCAGCCAGGAACAGGGGGCTTGGTTCTACAATGAGCAGTTCTTC,CASSQEQGAWFYNEQFF
TRBD1,TRBV29-1,-,TRBJ2-7,TGCAGCGTTGCCCCGTCGGGGACAGGGGGCTACGAGCAGTACTTC,CSVAPSGTGGYEQYF
TRBD1,TRBV2,-,TRBJ2-2,TGTGCCAGCAGCCACAGGGGGGATAGCGGGGAGCTGTTTTTT,CASSHRGDSGELFF
-,TRBV7-3,once,TRBJ2-7,TGTGCCAGCAGCTTCGGGCCCGGGGGCGAGCAGTACTTC,CASSFGPGGEQYF
-,TRBV18,-,TRBJ2-7,TGTGCCAGCTCACCACCGGCCTCCTACGAGCAGTACTTC,CASSPPASYEQYF
-,TRBV29-1,-,TRBJ1-2,TGCAGCGTTGGGGGCTTCTATGGCTACACCTTC,CSVGGFYGYTF
-,TRBV21-1,-,TRBJ2-1,TGTGCCAGCACCACGACAGAGGACAATGAGCAGTTCTTC,CASTTTEDNEQFF
TRBD1,TRBV5-1,-,TRBJ2-1,TGCGCCAGCAGCTCCAGACAGGGTAGCAATGAGCAGTTCTTC,CASSSRQGSNEQFF
-,TRBV5-1,medium-sized,TRBJ1-1,TGCGCCAGCAGCCCGGCCGGGGGGTACACTGAAGCTTTCTTT,CASSPAGGYTEAFF
TRBD2,TRBV4-1,-,TRBJ2-3,TGCGCCAGCAGCCTAGGACTAGCGGGAGGGGGCACAGATACGCAGTATTTT,CASSLGLAGGGTDTQYF
-,TRBV2,-,TRBJ1-5,TGTGCCAGCAGTGAAGCGTTCGGGAATCAGCCCCAGCATTTT,CASSEAFGNQPQHF
TRBD2,TRBV9,-,TRBJ2-5,TGTGCCAGCAGCGCCGACCTAGCGGGAGGGTTGGAGACCCAGTACTTC,CASSADLAGGLETQYF
TRBD1,TRBV30,-,TRBJ2-2,TGTGCCTGGAGTGTTCCCGACAGGGCGAACACCGGGGAGCTGTTTTTT,CAWSVPDRANTGELFF
TRBD2,TRBV5-6,-,TRBJ2-1,TGTGCCAGCAGCTCTGGGGGACTAGCGGACAATGAGCAGTTCTTC,CASSSGGLADNEQFF
TRBD2,TRBV5-1,-,TRBJ2-1,TGCGCCAGCAGCTTCCCGGGGAGCGGGGTTGGGAATGAGCAGTTCTTC,CASSFPGSGVGNEQFF
-,TRBV6-6,-,TRBJ2-3,TGTGCCAGCAGTATCTCAGCCTCAGGGGTAGATACGCAGTATTTT,CASSISASGVDTQYF
TRBD1,TRBV30,-,TRBJ2-7,TGTGCCTGGCAAGGACAGGGGATTTCCTACGAGCAGTACTTC,CAWQGQGISYEQYF
-,TRBV5-1,-,TRBJ2-5,TGCGCCAGCAGTACTACTCAGTTCGAGACCCAGTACTTC,CASSTTQFETQYF
TRBD1,TRBV5-6,-,TRBJ1-5,TGTGCCAGCAGCACCGGGACAGGCGGGCAGCCCCAGCATTTT,CASSTGTGGQPQHF
-,TRBV5-1,-,TRBJ1-1,TGCGCCAGCAGCTTGATGCCGGGAGGGGATTTGACTGAAGCTTTCTTT,CASSLMPGGDLTEAFF
TRBD2,TRBV7-2,-,TRBJ2-2,TGTGCCAGCAGCTCTAGCGGGGGGTCGTATAATCCCGGGGAGCTGTTTTTT,CASSSSGGSYNPGELFF
TRBD1,TRBV28,-,TRBJ1-5,TGTGCCAGCAGTCCTCAGGGGGGTCCCAATCAGCCCCAGCATTTT,CASSPQGGPNQPQHF
TRBD2,TRBV4-3,-,TRBJ2-7,TGCGCCAGCAGCCACGGGGGGAGCGACGAGCAGTACTTC,CASSHGGSDEQYF
TRBD1,TRBV6-6,-,TRBJ2-7,TGTGCCAGCAGACAGGGGGCTAATTCCTACGAGCAGTACTTC,CASRQGANSYEQYF
-,TRBV13,once,TRBJ2-7,TGTGCCAGCAGCCTCCGCACCGGAAAAGAGGTCTACGAGCAGTACTTC,CASSLRTGKEVYEQYF
TRBD2,TRBV5-1,-,TRBJ2-2,TGCGCCAGCAGCTTGGTCGGGGGGGCGAACACCGGGGAGCTGTTTTTT,CASSLVGGANTGELFF
TRBD1,TRBV4-2,few,TRBJ2-7,TGTGCCAGCAGCCAAGGACAGGGAACTAACTCCTACGAGCAGTACTTC,CASSQGQGTNSYEQYF
TRBD1,TRBV18,-,TRBJ2-3,TGTGCCAGCTCAGGACAGGCCACAGATACGCAGTATTTT,CASSGQATDTQYF
-,TRBV6-1,-,TRBJ1-2,TGTGCCAGCAGTGGCCCGGGATCTAACTATGGCTACACCTTC,CASSGPGSNYGYTF
TRBD1,TRBV6-5,once,TRBJ1-2,TGTGCCAGCAGTACAGGGGGCGATCGGAATGGCTACACCTTC,CASSTGGDRNGYTF
TRBD1,TRBV5-6,-,TRBJ2-7,TGTGCCAGCAGCTCCTGGGACAGACACTACGAGCAGTACTTC,CASSSWDRHYEQYF
-,TRBV6-8,-,TRBJ1-5,TGTGCCAGCAGTTACTCGCCGTCCACGGAGGCCAATCAGCCCCAGCATTTT,CASSYSPSTEANQPQHF
-,TRBV29-1,-,TRBJ1-2,TGCAGCGTGGATCCGGGACTCACGACCGGCGGCTACACCTTC,CSVDPGLTTGGYTF
-,TRBV9,-,TRBJ2-7,TGTGCCAGCAGCGTTGGACTCGGGAGAGAGGCCGAGCAGTACTTC,CASSVGLGREAEQYF
-,TRBV5-1,once,TRBJ2-1,TGCGCCAGCAGCCTGAGCGGAGAGCAGTTCTTC,CASSLSGEQFF
-,TRBV6-6,-,TRBJ2-5,TGTGCCAGCAGAGGTAGCGTCTCAGGGAGGCAAGAGACCCAGTACTTC,CASRGSVSGRQETQYF
-,TRBV5-4,-,TRBJ2-3,TGTGCCAGCAGCTTGACCAGTGATACGCAGTATTTT,CASSLTSDTQYF
TRBD1,TRBV4-2,-,TRBJ1-6,TGTGCCAGCTCCCAAGAGACGACAGGGGGTTCACCCCTCCACTTT,CASSQETTGGSPLHF
TRBD2,TRBV7-9,-,TRBJ2-1,TGTGCCAGCAGGTTTAGCGGGAGTGATGAGCAGTTCTTC,CASRFSGSDEQFF
TRBD2,TRBV6-5,once,TRBJ2-1,TGTGCCAGCAGTTACCCGGGAGGGAATGAGCAGTTCTTC,CASSYPGGNEQFF
TRBD2,TRBV29-1,-,TRBJ2-5,TGCAGCGTGGGTGCTAGCGGACAAGAGACCCAGTACTTC,CSVGASGQETQYF
-,TRBV7-2,once,TRBJ1-2,TGTGCCAGCAGCTTAGACGGACAAAACTATGGCTACACCTTC,CASSLDGQNYGYTF
-,TRBV5-1,-,TRBJ1-5,TGCGCCAGCAGCCCGGGGGGCTCGGGCAATCAGCCCCAGCATTTT,CASSPGGSGNQPQHF
-,TRBV29-1,-,TRBJ1-1,TGCAGCGTAACGTTGGGCCCTGAAGCTTTCTTT,CSVTLGPEAFF
TRBD1,TRBV6-1,-,TRBJ2-7,TGTGCCAGCAGTGAAGCGCCAGGGGGCGCGTACGAGCAGTACTTC,CASSEAPGGAYEQYF
-,TRBV6-5,-,TRBJ1-1,TGTGCCAGCAGCCGCCCAGGAAGGAACACTGAAGCTTTCTTT,CASSRPGRNTEAFF
TRBD1,TRBV13,once,TRBJ1-1,TGTGCCAGCAGCTTAGAAGGTGAGGGGGCTGGTGAAGCTTTCTTT,CASSLEGEGAGEAFF
TRBD2,TRBV5-1,once,TRBJ2-3,TGCGCCAGCACAATGACTAGCGGGCGCACAGATACGCAGTATTTT,CASTMTSGRTDTQYF
-,TRBV7-9,-,TRBJ2-2,TGTGCCAGCAGCCACCCGGAGGGATTCGTGTCCGGGGAGCTGTTTTTT,CASSHPEGFVSGELFF
TRBD1,TRBV2,-,TRBJ2-7,TGTGCCAGCAGACTGAACAGGGGGCTCGAGCAGTACTTC,CASRLNRGLEQYF
TRBD1,TRBV5-1,-,TRBJ2-7,TGCGCCAGCAGCCTCGGGACAGGGGAGAACGAGCAGTACTTC,CASSLGTGENEQYF